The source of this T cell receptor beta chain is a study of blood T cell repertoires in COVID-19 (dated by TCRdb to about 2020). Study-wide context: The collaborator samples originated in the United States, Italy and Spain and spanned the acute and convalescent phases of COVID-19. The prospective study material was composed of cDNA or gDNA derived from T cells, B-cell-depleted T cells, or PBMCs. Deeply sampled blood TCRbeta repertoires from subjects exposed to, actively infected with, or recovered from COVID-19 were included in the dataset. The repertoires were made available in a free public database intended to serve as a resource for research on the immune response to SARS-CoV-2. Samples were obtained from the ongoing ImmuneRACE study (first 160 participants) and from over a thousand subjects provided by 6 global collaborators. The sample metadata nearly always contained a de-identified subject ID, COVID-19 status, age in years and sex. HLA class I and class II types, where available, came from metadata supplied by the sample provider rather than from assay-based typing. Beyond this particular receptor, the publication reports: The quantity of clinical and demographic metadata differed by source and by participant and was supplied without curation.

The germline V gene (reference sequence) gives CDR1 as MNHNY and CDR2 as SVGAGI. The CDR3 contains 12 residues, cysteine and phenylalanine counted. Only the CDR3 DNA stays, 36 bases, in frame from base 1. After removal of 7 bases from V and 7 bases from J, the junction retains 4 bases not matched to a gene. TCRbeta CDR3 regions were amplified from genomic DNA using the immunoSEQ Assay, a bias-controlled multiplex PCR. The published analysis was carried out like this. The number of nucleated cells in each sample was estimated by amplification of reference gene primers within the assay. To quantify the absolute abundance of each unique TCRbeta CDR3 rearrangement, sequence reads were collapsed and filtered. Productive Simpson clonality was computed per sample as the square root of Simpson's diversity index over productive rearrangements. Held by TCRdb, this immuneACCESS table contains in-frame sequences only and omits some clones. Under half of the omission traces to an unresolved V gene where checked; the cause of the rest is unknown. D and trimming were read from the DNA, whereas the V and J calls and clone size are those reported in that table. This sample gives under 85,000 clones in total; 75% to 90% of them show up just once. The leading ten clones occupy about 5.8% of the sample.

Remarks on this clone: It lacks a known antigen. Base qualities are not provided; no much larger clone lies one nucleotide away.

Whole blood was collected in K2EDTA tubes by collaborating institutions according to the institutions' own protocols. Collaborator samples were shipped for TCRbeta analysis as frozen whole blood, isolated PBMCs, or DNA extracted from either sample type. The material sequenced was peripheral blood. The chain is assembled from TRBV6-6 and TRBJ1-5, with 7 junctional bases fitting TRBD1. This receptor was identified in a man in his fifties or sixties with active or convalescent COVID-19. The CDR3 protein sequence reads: CASKTGDQPQHF. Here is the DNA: TGTGCCAGCAAAACAGGGGACCAGCCCCAGCATTTT.